These T cell receptor beta chains were read from a single sample in a study of T-cell reconstitution after alpha-beta-depleted transplantation in children. Using its own MiXCR run on the PCR reads, TCRdb lists one record per CDR3 protein. The sample lists 300,000 to 400,000 distinct CDR3 sequences; approximately 12% were seen once. The source material was PBMCs, sampled from the stem cell graft. Receptors originate from a human donor who donated a stem cell graft to a child with Fanconi anemia. CDR3s include the opening cysteine and the closing phenylalanine or tryptophan. A D gene is named only where the DNA matches it firmly. The size entry is marked missing in some rows and otherwise reads once, few, many or a size class.

J gene: TRBJ1-1; V gene: TRBV30; clone size: few; D gene: -; CDR3 DNA: TGTGCCTGGAGTGTATTCGGGGTCCCAAACACTGAAGCTTTCTTT; CDR3 protein: CAWSVFGVPNTEAFF
J gene: TRBJ2-3; V gene: TRBV4-3; clone size: few; D gene: -; CDR3 DNA: TGCGCCAGCAGCCAAGAGGGGGCGGGGCTCGGGGATACGCAGTATTTT; CDR3 protein: CASSQEGAGLGDTQYF
J gene: TRBJ2-3; V gene: TRBV27; clone size: few; D gene: TRBD1; CDR3 DNA: TGTGCCAGCAGTTCAGGGACAGCAAGATACACAGATACGCAGTATTTT; CDR3 protein: CASSSGTARYTDTQYF
J gene: TRBJ2-3; V gene: TRBV5-1; clone size: -; D gene: TRBD2; CDR3 DNA: TGCGCCAGCAGCTCGGACGCGGGAGTAGATACGCAGTATTTT; CDR3 protein: CASSSDAGVDTQYF
J gene: TRBJ2-2; V gene: TRBV20-1; clone size: many; D gene: -; CDR3 DNA: TGCAGTGCAATGGGACGGAACACCGGGGAGCTGTTTTTT; CDR3 protein: CSAMGRNTGELFF
J gene: TRBJ2-5; V gene: TRBV7-2; clone size: -; D gene: TRBD2; CDR3 DNA: TGTGCCAGCAGCTCCCTGCTCGCGGGGGTTAAGACCCAGTACTTC; CDR3 protein: CASSSLLAGVKTQYF
J gene: TRBJ2-5; V gene: TRBV7-9; clone size: few; D gene: -; CDR3 DNA: TGTGCCAGCAGCTTAGCTCCCCCTGATGAAGGAGAGACCCAGTACTTC; CDR3 protein: CASSLAPPDEGETQYF
J gene: TRBJ1-6; V gene: TRBV12-3/TRBV12-4; clone size: many; D gene: -; CDR3 DNA: TGTGCCAGCAGCGACAGGAGCTCCTATAATTCACCCCTCCACTTT; CDR3 protein: CASSDRSSYNSPLHF
J gene: TRBJ2-1; V gene: TRBV5-5; clone size: few; D gene: -; CDR3 DNA: TGTGCCAGCAGCATCGGGTCTTCGGCCTACAATGAGCAGTTCTTC; CDR3 protein: CASSIGSSAYNEQFF
J gene: TRBJ2-2; V gene: TRBV3-1; clone size: many; D gene: -; CDR3 DNA: TGTGCCAGCAGCCAAGGACTTCAAGACGGGGAGCTGTTTTTT; CDR3 protein: CASSQGLQDGELFF
J gene: TRBJ1-4; V gene: TRBV7-9; clone size: -; D gene: -; CDR3 DNA: TGTGCCAGCAGCTTAGGGACCGGAAAACTGTTTTTT; CDR3 protein: CASSLGTGKLFF
J gene: TRBJ2-2; V gene: TRBV7-3; clone size: few; D gene: -; CDR3 DNA: TGTGCCAGCAGCCCCTCAATTGAGTACACCGGGGAGCTGTTTTTT; CDR3 protein: CASSPSIEYTGELFF
J gene: TRBJ1-2; V gene: TRBV11-2; clone size: few; D gene: -; CDR3 DNA: TGTGCCAGCAGCCCAGCGGCCAACAGGGAATGGGGCTACACCTTC; CDR3 protein: CASSPAANREWGYTF
J gene: TRBJ2-2; V gene: TRBV7-8; clone size: few; D gene: -; CDR3 DNA: TGTGCCAGCAGCAGGGGGTGGAACACCGGGGAGCTGTTTTTT; CDR3 protein: CASSRGWNTGELFF
J gene: TRBJ2-5; V gene: TRBV7-3; clone size: few; D gene: -; CDR3 DNA: TGTGCCAGCAGCCCCGGAGGAAGGTCCGAGACCCAGTACTTC; CDR3 protein: CASSPGGRSETQYF
J gene: TRBJ1-4; V gene: TRBV12-3/TRBV12-4; clone size: -; D gene: -; CDR3 DNA: TGTGCCAGCAGTCCCCGTTTCTCTGAAAAACTGTTTTTT; CDR3 protein: CASSPRFSEKLFF
J gene: TRBJ1-1; V gene: TRBV12-3/TRBV12-4; clone size: few; D gene: -; CDR3 DNA: TGTGCCAGCAGACCCGGGTCCCCATTTAACACTGAAGCTTTCTTT; CDR3 protein: CASRPGSPFNTEAFF
J gene: TRBJ2-3; V gene: TRBV5-1; clone size: -; D gene: -; CDR3 DNA: TGCGCCAGCAGCTTGGGACTCCACACAGATACGCAGTATTTT; CDR3 protein: CASSLGLHTDTQYF
J gene: TRBJ2-2; V gene: TRBV7-6; clone size: many; D gene: -; CDR3 DNA: TGTGCCAGCAGCTTTTTTGCTGGTGGTACCGGGGAGCTGTTTTTT; CDR3 protein: CASSFFAGGTGELFF
J gene: TRBJ2-2; V gene: TRBV12-3/TRBV12-4; clone size: -; D gene: -; CDR3 DNA: TGTGCCAGCAGTCAGAGTCGGGAGCTGTTTTTT; CDR3 protein: CASSQSRELFF
J gene: TRBJ2-2; V gene: TRBV29-1; clone size: few; D gene: -; CDR3 DNA: TGCAGCGGATCGGGGGGCCCCACCGGGGAGCTGTTTTTT; CDR3 protein: CSGSGGPTGELFF
J gene: TRBJ1-2; V gene: TRBV6-4; clone size: -; D gene: -; CDR3 DNA: TGTGCCAGCAGTTTCACCCTGGGGGGAGGCTACACCTTC; CDR3 protein: CASSFTLGGGYTF
J gene: TRBJ2-5; V gene: TRBV2; clone size: -; D gene: -; CDR3 DNA: TGTGCCAGCCAACTGACCGGGACCCAATTTTTCCAGTACTTC; CDR3 protein: CASQLTGTQFFQYF
J gene: TRBJ1-5; V gene: TRBV6-1; clone size: many; D gene: TRBD1; CDR3 DNA: TGTGCCAGTCGGGACAGGGCGTATCAGCCCCAGCATTTT; CDR3 protein: CASRDRAYQPQHF
J gene: TRBJ2-5; V gene: TRBV10-3; clone size: few; D gene: TRBD2; CDR3 DNA: TGTGCCATCAGTGAGGGACTAGCGGGGACCCAAGAGACCCAGTACTTC; CDR3 protein: CAISEGLAGTQETQYF
J gene: TRBJ2-7; V gene: TRBV4-3; clone size: many; D gene: TRBD2; CDR3 DNA: TGCGCCAGCAGCCAAGGGGCGGGGGGTGTCTACGAGCAGTACTTC; CDR3 protein: CASSQGAGGVYEQYF
J gene: TRBJ1-4; V gene: TRBV5-6; clone size: -; D gene: -; CDR3 DNA: TGTGCCAGCAGCTTGTCCGGTGCAACTAATGAAAAACTGTTTTTT; CDR3 protein: CASSLSGATNEKLFF
J gene: TRBJ2-7; V gene: TRBV28; clone size: -; D gene: TRBD1; CDR3 DNA: TGTGCCAGCAGGACAGGGGGCGGATCCTCCTACGAGCAGTACTTC; CDR3 protein: CASRTGGGSSYEQYF
J gene: TRBJ1-4; V gene: TRBV4-3; clone size: few; D gene: -; CDR3 DNA: TGCGCCAGCAGTATCGGATCTAATGAAAAACTGTTTTTT; CDR3 protein: CASSIGSNEKLFF
J gene: TRBJ1-2; V gene: TRBV10-3; clone size: few; D gene: -; CDR3 DNA: TGTGCCATCAGCCCATCAAAGGAGGGGGGCTACACCTTC; CDR3 protein: CAISPSKEGGYTF
J gene: TRBJ2-5; V gene: TRBV12-3/TRBV12-4; clone size: -; D gene: -; CDR3 DNA: TGTGCCAGCAGCGAAGGGAGTGTGGAGACCCAGTACTTC; CDR3 protein: CASSEGSVETQYF
J gene: TRBJ2-7; V gene: TRBV5-1; clone size: -; D gene: -; CDR3 DNA: TGCGCCAGCAGCTTGGAGGAGGCCATGTACGAGCAGTACTTC; CDR3 protein: CASSLEEAMYEQYF
J gene: TRBJ1-4; V gene: TRBV20-1; clone size: few; D gene: -; CDR3 DNA: TGCAGTGCTGGAAATACAGGGTCGGGTGAAAAACTGTTTTTT; CDR3 protein: CSAGNTGSGEKLFF
J gene: TRBJ2-3; V gene: TRBV10-3; clone size: -; D gene: -; CDR3 DNA: TGTGCCATCAGTGAGGGCAGCCCCACAGATACGCAGTATTTT; CDR3 protein: CAISEGSPTDTQYF
J gene: TRBJ2-3; V gene: TRBV11-2; clone size: -; D gene: TRBD2; CDR3 DNA: TGTGCCAGCAGCTTAGTGGCCTCCAGCGGGGGGTACACAGATACGCAGTATTTT; CDR3 protein: CASSLVASSGGYTDTQYF
J gene: TRBJ1-2; V gene: TRBV6-5; clone size: -; D gene: -; CDR3 DNA: TGTGCCAGCAGTTACTCCGAGACGGGCTATGGCTACACCTTC; CDR3 protein: CASSYSETGYGYTF
J gene: TRBJ2-1; V gene: TRBV2; clone size: few; D gene: TRBD2; CDR3 DNA: TGTGCCAGCAGTGGAGGGCCGGGGGGTGAGCAGTTCTTC; CDR3 protein: CASSGGPGGEQFF
J gene: TRBJ2-3; V gene: TRBV5-1; clone size: -; D gene: -; CDR3 DNA: TGCGCCAGCGGAGGGGTGACTAGCACAGATACGCAGTATTTT; CDR3 protein: CASGGVTSTDTQYF
J gene: TRBJ1-1; V gene: TRBV11-2; clone size: many; D gene: -; CDR3 DNA: TGTGCCAGCAGCTGGGGAACCGGCACTGAAGCTTTCTTT; CDR3 protein: CASSWGTGTEAFF
J gene: TRBJ1-6; V gene: TRBV5-1; clone size: many; D gene: -; CDR3 DNA: TGCGCCAGCAGCTTGGATGGCCCCGGACCCCTCCACTTT; CDR3 protein: CASSLDGPGPLHF
J gene: TRBJ2-1; V gene: TRBV12-3/TRBV12-4; clone size: many; D gene: TRBD2; CDR3 DNA: TGTGCCAGCAGTTGGGGACTAGCGGCTAACAATGAGCAGTTCTTC; CDR3 protein: CASSWGLAANNEQFF
J gene: TRBJ1-1; V gene: TRBV6-5; clone size: many; D gene: -; CDR3 DNA: TGTGCCAGCAGCTCCAGGGGCTTCGGCACTGAAGCTTTCTTT; CDR3 protein: CASSSRGFGTEAFF
J gene: TRBJ2-1; V gene: TRBV12-3/TRBV12-4; clone size: many; D gene: -; CDR3 DNA: TGTGCCAGCGCGGGGACCTCCTACAATGAGCAGTTCTTC; CDR3 protein: CASAGTSYNEQFF
J gene: TRBJ2-2; V gene: TRBV2; clone size: -; D gene: TRBD1; CDR3 DNA: TGTGCCAGCAGGGACAGGGAGGACGGGGAGCTGTTTTTT; CDR3 protein: CASRDREDGELFF
J gene: TRBJ2-3; V gene: TRBV2; clone size: -; D gene: TRBD1; CDR3 DNA: TGTGCCAGCAGTGAATCACAGGGGATGCAGTATTTT; CDR3 protein: CASSESQGMQYF
J gene: TRBJ2-1; V gene: TRBV5-1; clone size: -; D gene: -; CDR3 DNA: TGCGCCAGCAACCTTAGGAGGGGAAGTGAGCAGTTCTTC; CDR3 protein: CASNLRRGSEQFF
J gene: TRBJ2-1; V gene: TRBV6-2/TRBV6-3; clone size: -; D gene: TRBD2; CDR3 DNA: TGTGCCAGCAGTCAGCTAGCGGGGGGGCCTCCGGATGAGCAGTTCTTC; CDR3 protein: CASSQLAGGPPDEQFF
J gene: TRBJ2-2; V gene: TRBV7-8; clone size: -; D gene: TRBD2; CDR3 DNA: TGTGCCAGCAGCTTAGCGGGACTAGCGGGGGAGCTGTTTTTT; CDR3 protein: CASSLAGLAGELFF
J gene: TRBJ1-4; V gene: TRBV12-3/TRBV12-4; clone size: many; D gene: -; CDR3 DNA: TGTGCCAGCAGTTGGGGGGTCTCTGGGGAAAAACTGTTTTTT; CDR3 protein: CASSWGVSGEKLFF
J gene: TRBJ2-1; V gene: TRBV2; clone size: -; D gene: TRBD2; CDR3 DNA: TGTGCCAGCCAGGCGGGGGGTCTCGATGAGCAGTTCTTC; CDR3 protein: CASQAGGLDEQFF
J gene: TRBJ1-2; V gene: TRBV12-3/TRBV12-4; clone size: many; D gene: -; CDR3 DNA: TGTGCCAGCAGTCCAGACAGGTTGTATGGCTACACCTTC; CDR3 protein: CASSPDRLYGYTF